This TCR beta chain was sequenced in a study of glioma-infiltrating T cells. Amplification of TCR alpha and beta CDR3 regions from RNA used iRepertoire nested multiplex PCR. TCRdb used MiXCR to reprocess the multiplex PCR reads, holding one entry per CDR3 protein. The sample lists roughly 120,000 distinct CDR3 sequences, roughly 20% seen once, with roughly 15% in the top ten. As for this clonotype: A junction boundary mismatches the germline segment, possibly from a read error.

The CDR3 is 14 amino acids. In germline, CDR1 is GTSNPN, CDR2 SVGIG (reference sequence). This sequence joins TRBV30 and TRBJ2-7, with TRBD2 as a possible D gene (6 bases). Sequencing was carried out using glioma tissue, nonneoplastic brain tissue, or PBMCs (not recorded which). This clonotype was obtained from a human donor with low-grade glioma or glioblastoma, undergoing nonglioma brain surgery, or in good health (not recorded which). The CDR3 protein is CARRGSGSFYEQYF. CDR3 in DNA: TGTGCCAGGAGGGGTAGCGGATCCTTCTACGAGCAGTACTTC.